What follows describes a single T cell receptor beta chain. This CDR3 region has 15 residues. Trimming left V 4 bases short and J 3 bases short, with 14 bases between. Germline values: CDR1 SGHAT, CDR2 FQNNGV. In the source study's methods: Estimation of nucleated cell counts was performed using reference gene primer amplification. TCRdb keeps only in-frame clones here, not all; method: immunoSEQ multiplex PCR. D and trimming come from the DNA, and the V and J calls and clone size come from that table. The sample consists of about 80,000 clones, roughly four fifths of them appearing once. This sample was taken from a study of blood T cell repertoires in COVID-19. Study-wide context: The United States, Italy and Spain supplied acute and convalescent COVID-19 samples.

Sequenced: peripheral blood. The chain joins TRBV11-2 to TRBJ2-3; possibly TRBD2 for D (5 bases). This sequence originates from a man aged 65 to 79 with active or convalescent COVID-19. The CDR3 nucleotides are TGTGCCAGCAGCTCTTTGCGGGTTGGTACAGATACGCAGTATTTT. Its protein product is CASSSLRVGTDTQYF.